One sample yielded the 21 T cell receptor beta chains listed below, sequenced in a study of blood T cells in healthy people across ages. Sample-barcoded 5' priming and a J-beta primer mix drove a second PCR of about 7 to 11 cycles. From the 5' RACE reads, TCRdb called clonotypes with MiXCR, one entry per CDR3 protein. The sample lists roughly 730,000 distinct CDR3 sequences, roughly three fifths occurring once. The sample consisted of blood. Source of these receptors: a man aged 35 to 55 in good health.

V gene TRBV12-3 or TRBV12-4 combines with J gene TRBJ2-5; D remains ambiguous. The CDR3 contains 13 residues. The ends were cut back, 5 bases at V and 4 bases at J, with 11 bases in the middle. This chain's CDR3 is CASSRTFAETQYF. CDR3 nucleotides: TGTGCCAGCAGTCGGACGTTCGCAGAGACCCAGTACTTC.

Regarding this clonotype: Because the CDR3's place on the DNA is in doubt, the DNA is left out and the CDR3 is given as listed by TCRdb. The chain is built from TRBV27 and TRBJ1-5; the D call TRBD1 from the table was never checked on the DNA. The CDR3 numbers 19 amino acids, ends counted. CDR1 and CDR2 from the germline V gene are MNHEY and SMNVEV (reference sequence). The CDR3 is CASSLKGQGNQPQHFGGHF.

The CDR3 loop is CASSQVVPSTDTQYF. Here the CDR3 DNA reads TGCGCCAGCAGCCAAGTCGTGCCGAGCACAGATACGCAGTATTTT. V usage is TRBV4-1 and J usage is TRBJ2-3; no definite D call. V was cut by 1 base and J by 0 bases, with 8 bases left in between. The V gene's germline CDR1 is MGHRA and CDR2 YSYEKL. The CDR3 is 15 residues long.

The chain joins TRBV16 to TRBJ1-1; D is unclear. There are 11 residues in the CDR3. Germline V gives CDR1 KGHSY, CDR2 FQNENV. Trimming pared 3 bases from V and 5 bases from J, leaving 4 bases between. CDR3 in amino acids: CASSQYTEAFF. The CDR3 DNA sequence: TGTGCCAGCAGCCAGTATACTGAAGCTTTCTTT.

J is TRBJ2-3 and V is TRBV2; D possibly matches TRBD1 or TRBD2 (7 bases each). Germline V gives CDR1 SNHLY, CDR2 FYNNEI. The CDR3 spans 16 residues. Trimming stripped 1 base from V and 2 bases from J, with 13 bases between. The DNA for the CDR3 is TGTGCCAGCAGTGAAGAGGGGGAGGGGGCCACAGATACGCAGTATTTT. This codes for CASSEEGEGATDTQYF.

V is TRBV28 and J is TRBJ2-7; D is ambiguous. Trimming cost V 6 bases and J 7 bases, with 13 bases left between them. Looked up from germline, CDR1 is MDHEN and CDR2 is SYDVKM. This CDR3 has 12 amino acids. This CDR3 is CASRVGSQEQYF. The CDR3 nucleotides are TGTGCCAGCAGGGTGGGCTCTCAAGAGCAGTACTTC.

In this sample, this clonotype turned up a few times. The V gene is TRBV2, the J gene TRBJ2-6; D is unclear. Trimming cost V 3 bases and J 0 bases, with 9 bases left between them. CDR3 length: 16 amino acids. Germline values: CDR1 SNHLY, CDR2 FYNNEI. Written as DNA, the CDR3 is TGTGCCAGCAGTGATCCGGTTCACTCTGGGGCCAACGTCCTGACTTTC. As protein: CASSDPVHSGANVLTF.

The chain links TRBV14 to TRBJ2-7, with D possibly matching TRBD1 (6 bases). CDR1 and CDR2 (germline): SGHDN, FVKESK. Trimming removed 1 base from V and 3 bases from J, with 13 bases in between. This CDR3 has 15 residues. CDR3 amino acids: CASSQVLQGDYEQYF. CDR3 bases: TGTGCCAGCAGCCAAGTGTTACAGGGAGACTACGAGCAGTACTTC.

CDR3 residues: CASRPIGGSSYEQYF. CDR3 nucleotide sequence: TGCGCCAGCAGACCCATTGGAGGAAGCTCCTACGAGCAGTACTTC. V and J are TRBV5-1 and TRBJ2-7, with D possibly matching TRBD2 (5 bases). Looked up from germline, CDR1 is SGHRS and CDR2 is YFSETQ. The CDR3 has 15 residues. The V end lost 5 bases, the J end lost 0 bases, and 15 bases lay between the germline ends.

V gene TRBV6-5 combines with J gene TRBJ2-3; 8 nucleotides line up with TRBD1. This CDR3 spans 14 amino acids. V was clipped by 8 bases and J by 2 bases; unmatched bases: 6. CDR1 is MNHEY and CDR2 is SVGAGI in the germline V gene. CDR3 amino acids: CASRQGRFTDTQYF. In nucleotides, the CDR3 is TGTGCCAGCCGACAGGGGCGTTTCACAGATACGCAGTATTTT.

This clonotype was picked up one time. The chain uses TRBV20-1 and TRBJ1-2, with D tentatively TRBD1 (6 bases). Germline CDR1 is DFQATT and CDR2 is SNEGSKA (reference sequence). V shed 5 bases and J shed 8 bases, with 27 bases lying between them. The CDR3 loop spans 16 amino acids. The CDR3 loop is CSAPPIGGARLGGYTF. The CDR3, as DNA: TGCAGTGCTCCCCCAATCGGGGGGGCGAGGCTCGGGGGCTACACCTTC.

The V and J genes are TRBV7-2 and TRBJ2-2, with 8 bases that match TRBD1. The CDR3 is 15 residues long. The germline V gene has CDR1 SGHTA and CDR2 FQGNSA. Trimming cost V 1 base and J 7 bases; bases outside gene matches: 5. The CDR3 reads CASSLDRTGYGELFF. The CDR3, as DNA: TGTGCCAGCAGCTTAGACAGGACAGGGTACGGGGAGCTGTTTTTT.

V gene TRBV3-1 combines with J gene TRBJ2-4; D tentatively fits TRBD1 or TRBD2 (5 bases each). V was clipped by 1 base and J by 0 bases, with 22 bases between them. The V gene's germline CDR1 is LGHDT and CDR2 YNNKEL (reference sequence). The CDR3 is 20 amino acids. The DNA of the CDR3 is TGTGCCAGCAGCCAAGGGCCGGGACGCTTTGAAACTTTAGCCAAAAACATTCAGTACTTC. Protein product: CASSQGPGRFETLAKNIQYF.

This sequence joins TRBV6-5 and TRBJ2-7, with D perhaps matching TRBD1 or TRBD2 (5 bases each). The CDR3 consists of 18 residues. The V gene lost 2 bases and the J gene lost 7 bases, with 27 bases spanning the gap. Per germline, CDR1 MNHEY and CDR2 SVGAGI. Here the CDR3 DNA reads TGTGCCAGCAGTTACCAGAGTCCCGGGACCAAACAAACCCAAGAGCAGTACTTC. Residues: CASSYQSPGTKQTQEQYF.

The chain combines TRBV20-1 with TRBJ2-3; D uncertain. The V end lost 2 bases, the J end lost 8 bases, and 11 bases lay between the germline ends. In germline, CDR1 is DFQATT, CDR2 SNEGSKA (reference sequence). This CDR3 contains 12 residues. CDR3 nucleotide sequence: TGCAGTGCTAGAAGTGCCGGCGGTACGCAGTATTTT. Its protein is CSARSAGGTQYF.

J is TRBJ2-5 and V is TRBV20-1, with 9 bases identical to TRBD1. V dropped 6 bases and J dropped 1; count of bases not matched to a gene: 12. This CDR3 has 16 residues. Germline CDR1 is DFQATT and CDR2 is SNEGSKA (reference sequence). The CDR3 sequence: CSANRDRERFQETQYF. The CDR3 nucleotides are TGCAGTGCGAACCGGGACAGGGAACGGTTCCAAGAGACCCAGTACTTC.

This clonotype has more than one count but fewer than ten. DNA for the CDR3: TGTGCCAGCTCGGAGGGGGAAGAGACCCAGTACTTC. Protein product: CASSEGEETQYF. The chain joins TRBV9 to TRBJ2-5; tentatively, D is TRBD1 or TRBD2 (6 bases each). The germline gives CDR1 SGDLS, CDR2 YYNGEE. The CDR3 runs to 12 residues. Trimming took 7 bases from V and 3 from J, leaving 10 bases between them.

This clonotype was counted between two and nine times. The CDR3 DNA sequence: TGCGCCAGCAGCCAAGATAGCGGGATTGAGCAGTTCTTC. Translation: CASSQDSGIEQFF. The chain has TRBV4-3 and TRBJ2-1, with 8 bases matching TRBD2. After removal of 0 bases from V and 9 bases from J, the junction contained 1 base not matched to a gene. CDR1 is LGHNA, CDR2 YSLEER, per germline. CDR3 size: 13 residues.

This clonotype was counted a single time. J is TRBJ2-3 and V is TRBV2, with TRBD2 matching over 7 bases. With 3 bases clipped from V and 3 bases from J, the junction kept 3 bases outside the gene matches. CDR3 size: 14 residues. Germline lookup yields CDR1 SNHLY and CDR2 FYNNEI. Here the CDR3 reads CASSDLGGTDTQYF. The CDR3 DNA is TGTGCCAGCAGTGATCTGGGGGGGACAGATACGCAGTATTTT.

The chain couples TRBV6-1 to TRBJ2-1, with 7 positions matching TRBD2. Germline assignment: CDR1 MNHNS and CDR2 SASEGT. J was trimmed by 5 bases and V by 8 bases; bases with no gene match: 3. This CDR3 spans 12 amino acids. This CDR3 is CASSGTNNEQFF. The CDR3 DNA sequence: TGTGCCAGCTCCGGGACTAACAATGAGCAGTTCTTC.

The rearrangement uses TRBV20-1 and TRBJ1-2, with no clear D. Trimming left V 0 bases short and J 3 bases short, with 5 bases between. This CDR3 has 12 residues. Germline CDR1 DFQATT, CDR2 SNEGSKA (reference sequence). This CDR3 is CSARDIDYGYTF. The CDR3 DNA reads as TGCAGTGCTAGAGATATTGACTATGGCTACACCTTC.